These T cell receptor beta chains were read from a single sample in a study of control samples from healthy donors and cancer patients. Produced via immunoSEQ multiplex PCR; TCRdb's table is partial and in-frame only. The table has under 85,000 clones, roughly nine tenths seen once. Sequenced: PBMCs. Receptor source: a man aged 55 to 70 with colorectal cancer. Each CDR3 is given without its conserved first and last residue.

cdr3_aa: ASSQSGGGYGYT; v_call: TRBV4-1; cdr3_length: 12; j_call: TRBJ1-2
cdr3_aa: SATSNTEAF; v_call: TRBV29-1; cdr3_length: 9; j_call: TRBJ1-1
cdr3_aa: ASSEGTVLSYEQY; v_call: TRBV6-1; cdr3_length: 13; j_call: TRBJ2-7
cdr3_aa: ASSEVGRGNQPQH; v_call: TRBV10-2; cdr3_length: 13; j_call: TRBJ1-5
cdr3_aa: ASSLAGSDEQY; v_call: TRBV7-8; cdr3_length: 11; j_call: TRBJ2-7
cdr3_aa: ASSMGIRMNTEAF; v_call: TRBV19; cdr3_length: 13; j_call: TRBJ1-1
cdr3_aa: ASTHTAVSADTQY; v_call: TRBV7-9; cdr3_length: 13; j_call: TRBJ2-3
cdr3_aa: ASMMEYTDTQY; v_call: TRBV2; cdr3_length: 11; j_call: TRBJ2-3
cdr3_aa: ASSQGVSGLAGGPGETQY; v_call: TRBV4-1; cdr3_length: 18; j_call: TRBJ2-5
cdr3_aa: ASSLEKGRQETQY; v_call: TRBV5-4; cdr3_length: 13; j_call: TRBJ2-5
cdr3_aa: ASSWELGSTSPLH; v_call: TRBV5-1; cdr3_length: 13; j_call: TRBJ1-6
cdr3_aa: ASSGRVGRIRKNEQY; v_call: TRBV28; cdr3_length: 15; j_call: TRBJ2-7
cdr3_aa: ASQKGSWTGELF; v_call: TRBV7-9; cdr3_length: 12; j_call: TRBJ2-2
cdr3_aa: ASSPGQHYGYT; v_call: TRBV18; cdr3_length: 11; j_call: TRBJ1-2
cdr3_aa: ASSLLAGGIEQY; v_call: TRBV7-9; cdr3_length: 12; j_call: TRBJ2-7
cdr3_aa: ASKVPGLANEQF; v_call: TRBV27; cdr3_length: 12; j_call: TRBJ2-1
cdr3_aa: AISGGGRVNEQF; v_call: TRBV10-3; cdr3_length: 12; j_call: TRBJ2-1
cdr3_aa: ASSPQGARNTEAF; v_call: TRBV18; cdr3_length: 13; j_call: TRBJ1-1
cdr3_aa: ASSQDIGRSRQY; v_call: TRBV4-1; cdr3_length: 12; j_call: TRBJ2-3
cdr3_aa: ASSLGGSGGAYEQY; v_call: TRBV7-9; cdr3_length: 14; j_call: TRBJ2-7